This T cell receptor beta chain was sequenced during a study of neurological immune-mediated disorders. Each CDR3 protein gets one entry after TCRdb re-called the 5' RACE reads with MiXCR. The data contain under 85,000 distinct CDR3 sequences, around 14% of them singletons. Germline loops: CDR1 SGHRS, CDR2 YFSETQ. V was cut by 1 base and J by 5 bases, with 13 bases left in between. The CDR3 covers 14 residues. Study-wide findings and caveats: Levels of TCR clonal expansion peaked in HTLV-1-associated myelopathy and reached their lowest in multiple sclerosis, under those of healthy controls.

There are many counts of this clonotype. Its specificity is unknown. The source is a woman in her fifties or sixties in good health. Sequencing was carried out using PBMCs. The genes are TRBV5-1 and TRBJ2-7; possibly TRBD1 for D (5 bases). Here the CDR3 DNA reads TGCGCCAGCAGCTTGATTGTTCAGGGCCACGAGCAGTACTTC. Translated, it gives CASSLIVQGHEQYF.